The 2 T cell receptor beta chains below come from one sample, sequenced in a study of cytomegalovirus exposure and HLA in healthy donors. A multiplex PCR was run with 60 Vbeta primers and 13 Jbeta primers. Some clones are missing from TCRdb's copy, which holds only in-frame ones; the method was immunoSEQ multiplex PCR. Among roughly 150,000 clones listed, 82% were seen once. The material sequenced was PBMCs. The receptors derive from a woman aged 50 to 65 in good health and CMV-seropositive.

The chain uses TRBV7-2 and TRBJ1-1; TRBD1 might be the D (5 bases). Trimming pared 1 base from V and 11 bases from J, leaving 14 bases between. The CDR3 spans 13 residues. Germline values: CDR1 SGHTA, CDR2 FQGNSA. CDR3 nucleotides: TGTGCCAGCAGCTTAGACAGGATGTCTCGTGCTTTCTTT. Translated, it gives CASSLDRMSRAFF.

V and J are TRBV2 and TRBJ1-2; 7 bases map to TRBD1. Germline trimming cut 6 bases from V and 8 bases from J; bases unmatched to any gene: 6. This CDR3 is built from 12 residues. Per germline, CDR1 SNHLY and CDR2 FYNNEI. The CDR3 DNA is TGTGCCAGCAGCGACAGGGAGCAAGGCTACACCTTC. Amino acids: CASSDREQGYTF.